The T cell receptor (beta chain) described here comes from a study of T-cell memory formation after mild COVID-19. Findings of the study overall: Second-wave clones peaking on day 37 lacked confirmed SARS-CoV-2 specificity. Among contracting clones, CD4+ were mainly CM/EM and CD8+ enriched in EMRA.

The germline V gene encodes CDR1 LGHNA and CDR2 YSLEER. Trimming cost V 3 bases and J 2 bases; bases outside gene matches: 6. The CDR3 contains 16 residues. TCRdb called the 5' RACE reads again in MiXCR, with one record for every CDR3 protein. The sample lists roughly 200,000 distinct CDR3 sequences; 16% were seen once. Comments on this clonotype: Its antigen is undetermined.

The clonotype comes from an adult woman who had mild COVID-19 (a few samples of this study predate the infection). Cell type and time point are not known. The chain joins TRBV4-3 to TRBJ2-7, with 11 nucleotides matching TRBD1. The sequenced material came from PBMCs or a T cell subset sorted from them (not recorded which). The CDR3: CASSHQPGQGAYEQYF. CDR3 DNA sequence: TGCGCCAGCAGCCATCAACCGGGACAGGGGGCCTACGAGCAGTACTTC.